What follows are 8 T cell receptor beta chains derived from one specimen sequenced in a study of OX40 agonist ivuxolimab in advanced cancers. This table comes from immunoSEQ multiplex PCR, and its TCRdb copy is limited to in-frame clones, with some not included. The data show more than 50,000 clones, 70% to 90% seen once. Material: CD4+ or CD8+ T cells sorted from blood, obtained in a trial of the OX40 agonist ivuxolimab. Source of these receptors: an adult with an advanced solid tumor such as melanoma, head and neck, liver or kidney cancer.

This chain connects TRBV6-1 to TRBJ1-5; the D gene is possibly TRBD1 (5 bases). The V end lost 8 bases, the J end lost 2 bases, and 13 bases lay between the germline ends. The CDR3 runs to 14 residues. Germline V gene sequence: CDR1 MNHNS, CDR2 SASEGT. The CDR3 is CASALGGGNQPQHF. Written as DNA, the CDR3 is TGTGCCAGCGCCCTAGGAGGGGGCAATCAGCCCCAGCATTTT.

This chain's CDR3 is CASSVDPTEQYF. The CDR3 DNA is TGCGCCAGCAGCGTAGATCCAACCGAGCAGTACTTC. The gene calls are TRBV10-2 and TRBJ2-7; D remains unclear. The germline gives CDR1 WSHSY, CDR2 SAAADI. CDR3 length equals 12 residues. Trimming took 6 bases from V and 6 from J, leaving 12 bases between them.

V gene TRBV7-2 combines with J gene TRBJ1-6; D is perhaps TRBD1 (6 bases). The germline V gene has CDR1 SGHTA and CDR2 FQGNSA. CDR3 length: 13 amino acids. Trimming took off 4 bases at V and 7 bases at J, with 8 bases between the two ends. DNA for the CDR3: TGTGCCAGCAGCTCCACAGGGAATTCACCCCTCCACTTT. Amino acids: CASSSTGNSPLHF. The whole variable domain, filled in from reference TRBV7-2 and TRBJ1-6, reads GAGVSQSPSNKVTEKGKDVELRCDPISGHTALYWYRQSLGQGLEFLIYFQGNSAPDKSGLPSDRFSAERTGGSVSTLTIQRTQQEDSAVYLCASSSTGNSPLHFGNGTRLTVT.

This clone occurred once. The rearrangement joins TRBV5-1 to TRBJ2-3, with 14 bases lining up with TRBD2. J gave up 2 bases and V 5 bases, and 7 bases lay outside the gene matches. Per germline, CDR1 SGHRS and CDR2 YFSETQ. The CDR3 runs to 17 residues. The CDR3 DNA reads TGCGCCAGCAGTTACGGACTAGCGGGGGGAATCACAGATACGCAGTATTTT. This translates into CASSYGLAGGITDTQYF.

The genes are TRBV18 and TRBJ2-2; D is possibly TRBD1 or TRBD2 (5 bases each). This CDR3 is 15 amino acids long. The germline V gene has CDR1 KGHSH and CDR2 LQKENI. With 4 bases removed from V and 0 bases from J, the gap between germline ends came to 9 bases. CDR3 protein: CASSRDAANTGELFF. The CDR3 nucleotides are TGTGCCAGCTCACGGGACGCCGCGAACACCGGGGAGCTGTTTTTT.

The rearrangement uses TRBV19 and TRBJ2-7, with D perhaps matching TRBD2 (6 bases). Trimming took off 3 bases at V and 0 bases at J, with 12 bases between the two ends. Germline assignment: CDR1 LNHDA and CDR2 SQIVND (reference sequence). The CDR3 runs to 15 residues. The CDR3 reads CASSIGGRGSYEQYF. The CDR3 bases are TGTGCCAGTAGTATCGGGGGAAGGGGCTCCTACGAGCAGTACTTC. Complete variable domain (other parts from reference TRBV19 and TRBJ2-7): DGGITQSPKYLFRKEGQNVTLSCEQNLNHDAMYWYRQDPGQGLRLIYYSQIVNDFQKGDIAEGYSVSREKKESFPLTVTSAQKNPTAFYLCASSIGGRGSYEQYFGPGTRLTVT.

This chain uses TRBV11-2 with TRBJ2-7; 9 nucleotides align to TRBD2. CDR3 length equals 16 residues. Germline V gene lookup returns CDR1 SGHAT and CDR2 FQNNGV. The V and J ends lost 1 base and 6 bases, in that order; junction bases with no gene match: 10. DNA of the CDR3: TGTGCCAGCAGCTTAGGGACGGCGGGGGGGCTTATCGAGCAGTACTTC. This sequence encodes CASSLGTAGGLIEQYF.

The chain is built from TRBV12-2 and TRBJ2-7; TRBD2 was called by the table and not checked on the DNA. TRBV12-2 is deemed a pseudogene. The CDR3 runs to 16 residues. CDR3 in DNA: TGTGCAAGTCGCCCGTGGGGGCGGGGGGGCGCCTACGAGCAGTACTTC. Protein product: CASRPWGRGGAYEQYF.